This T cell receptor (beta chain) was recovered during a study of blood T cell repertoires in COVID-19. Study in general: The origin of the acute and convalescent COVID-19 samples was the United States, Italy and Spain. The analysed material was cDNA or gDNA that came from T cells, B-cell-depleted T cells, or PBMCs.

As originally analysed: How many nucleated cells were present was estimated from reference gene primer amplification. The assay was immunoSEQ multiplex PCR, and TCRdb's table has in-frame clones only and misses some. That table gives V, J and clone size, and the DNA gave D and trimming. In the table there are 150,000 to 180,000 clones, 75% to 80% of which are singletons. CDR1 SGHAT and CDR2 FQNNGV come from the germline V gene. This CDR3 has 16 residues. V gave up 5 bases and J gave up 1 base; unmatched junction bases: 5. The receptor was derived from a man of 80 years or more with acute or convalescent COVID-19. The chain combines TRBV11-2 with TRBJ2-6; 7 bases are shared with TRBD1. The source material was peripheral blood. The CDR3 bases are TGTGCCAGCAGCAAGACAGGGCGATCTGGGGCCAACGTCCTGACTTTC. This encodes CASSKTGRSGANVLTF.